This TCR beta chain was recovered during a study of T cell repertoires in cytomegalovirus infection. Study-wide context: Based on public TCR beta signatures, there were indications of CMV infection and of a matching HLA type.

TCRdb reprocessed the reads with MiXCR, giving one entry per CDR3 protein. The data hold about 740,000 distinct CDR3 sequences, with 35% to 40% observed a single time. This clonotype showed up just a few times. Antigen: not known. Notes on the study in general: Carriers of CMV plus the relevant HLA were identified by cumulative public TCR beta family frequency. Within the response measured ex vivo, HLA-C-restricted CMV-specific TCR beta clonotypes were dominant.

The CDR3 length is 15 residues. V shed 7 bases and J shed 2 bases, with 15 bases lying between them. From germline, CDR1 is SEHNR and CDR2 FQNEAQ (reference sequence). This chain links TRBV7-9 with TRBJ1-5; D ambiguous. This clonotype was sampled from a human donor in good health (CMV status not recorded). Some clones in this sample may be carry-over from other donors' samples. Input material: PBMCs. The CDR3 here is CASTYGGIGNQPQHF. The CDR3 coding sequence is TGTGCCAGCACCTACGGAGGGATAGGCAATCAGCCCCAGCATTTT.